The 27 T cell receptor beta chains below come from one sample, sequenced in a study of blood T cell repertoires in COVID-19 (dated by TCRdb to about 2020). The receptor library was made with the immunoSEQ multiplex PCR assay. TCRdb obtained this table from immuneACCESS and retained in-frame rearrangements with V and J assigned. These tables miss some clones; where compared with another copy, unresolved V genes account for less than half of the shortfall, and the remainder is unexplained. The sample records roughly 260,000 clones, more than 85% of which are singletons. Together, the top ten hold about 2.5% of the sample. What was sequenced was peripheral blood. Receptors were obtained from a person aged 18 to 29 with COVID-19, enrolled during active disease.

This clone has just one count. The V and J genes are TRBV30 and TRBJ1-1; D ambiguous. CDR3 length equals 11 residues. Germline-derived CDR1 and CDR2 are GTSNPN and SVGIG (reference sequence). With 0 bases removed from V and 8 bases from J, the gap between germline ends came to 7 bases. Here the CDR3 DNA reads TGTGCCTGGAGTGTAGTGCGGGAAGCTTTCTTT. This codes for CAWSVVREAFF.

This clone was seen at least ten times. The CDR3 coding sequence is TGCGCCAGCAGCTCAGGGACAGGGCCGTCCTACGAGCAGTACTTC. Amino acids: CASSSGTGPSYEQYF. This chain joins TRBV5-1 and TRBJ2-7, with 9 bases identical to TRBD1. V dropped 3 bases and J dropped 1; count of bases not matched to a gene: 5. Germline V gene sequence: CDR1 SGHRS, CDR2 YFSETQ. The CDR3 length is 15 residues.

There are a few counts of this clone. V usage is TRBV5-1 and J usage is TRBJ2-7; 12 bases align to TRBD2. Trimming took 3 bases from V and 0 from J; bases not matched to a gene: 1. This CDR3 contains 15 residues. CDR1 is SGHRS and CDR2 is YFSETQ in the germline V gene. CDR3 region: CASSSTSGSSYEQYF. The CDR3 nucleotides are TGCGCCAGCAGCTCGACTAGCGGGAGCTCCTACGAGCAGTACTTC.

The CDR3 nucleotides are TGTGCCAGCGAACCCTCTTCGGCAGGTAGCACTGAAGCTTTCTTT. It yields the protein CASEPSSAGSTEAFF. The rearrangement joins TRBV19 to TRBJ1-1; D remains unclear. The germline V and J ends were trimmed by 9 bases and 4 bases, with 21 bases remaining between them. Germline V gene sequence: CDR1 LNHDA, CDR2 SQIVND (reference sequence). This CDR3 has 15 amino acids. Full variable domain (missing parts from reference TRBV19 and TRBJ1-1): DGGITQSPKYLFRKEGQNVTLSCEQNLNHDAMYWYRQDPGQGLRLIYYSQIVNDFQKGDIAEGYSVSREKKESFPLTVTSAQKNPTAFYLCASEPSSAGSTEAFFGQGTRLTVV.

This clone was recorded only once. The DNA is omitted, as the CDR3 cannot be located on it reliably, and the CDR3 follows TCRdb's listing. The J gene is TRBJ1-1, the V gene TRBV19. The CDR3 spans 15 amino acids, including both terminal residues. Germline-derived CDR1 and CDR2 are LNHDA and SQIVND (reference sequence). The chain's CDR3 is CASTSGKIMNTEAFF.

Written as DNA, the CDR3 is TGTGCCAGCAGTTTATCCAGATTGGGACAGCTTTATCAGCCCCAGCATTTT. It encodes CASSLSRLGQLYQPQHF. The chain joins TRBV28 to TRBJ1-5; 7 bases match TRBD1. The CDR3 contains 17 residues. Trimming took 1 base from V and 5 from J; bases not matched to a gene: 11. The germline CDR1 and CDR2 sequences are MDHEN and SYDVKM. The variable domain in full, completed from reference TRBV28 and TRBJ1-5, reads DVKVTQSSRYLVKRTGEKVFLECVQDMDHENMFWYRQDPGLGLRLIYFSYDVKMKEKGDIPEGYSVSREKKERFSLILESASTNQTSMYLCASSLSRLGQLYQPQHFGDGTRLSIL.

The chain employs TRBV27 and TRBJ1-6, with 9 bases that match TRBD1. CDR1 and CDR2 (germline): MNHEY, SMNVEV (reference sequence). V gave up 10 bases and J gave up 9 bases; unmatched junction bases: 4. The CDR3 runs 12 residues. The CDR3 sequence: CATRQGGSPLHF. DNA for the CDR3: TGTGCCACTAGACAGGGGGGTTCACCCCTCCACTTT.

This clone appeared a single time. V is TRBV5-1 and J is TRBJ1-1; D is perhaps TRBD1 (5 bases). This CDR3 contains 14 residues. CDR1 and CDR2 from the germline V gene are SGHRS and YFSETQ. V lost 0 bases and J 7 bases, leaving 13 bases between the germline ends. In DNA, the CDR3 is TGCGCCAGCAGCTTGGACGTCCAGACAGTTGAAGCTTTCTTT. Its protein is CASSLDVQTVEAFF.

V and J are TRBV4-1 and TRBJ1-2; D ambiguous. The CDR3 has 15 amino acids. Trimming stripped 1 base from V and 1 base from J, with 10 bases between. CDR1 and CDR2 (germline): MGHRA, YSYEKL. This CDR3 is CASSQGNTLNYGYTF. CDR3 DNA: TGCGCCAGCAGCCAAGGCAACACCCTTAACTATGGCTACACCTTC.

The sample holds one count of this clone. The V gene is TRBV5-4, the J gene TRBJ2-1, with unresolved D. Germline V gene data show CDR1 as SGHNT and CDR2 as YYREEE (reference sequence). V was shortened by 2 bases and J by 11 bases, with 8 bases between the two germline ends. CDR3 length: 11 amino acids. The DNA of the CDR3 is TGTGCCAGCAGCTTTGGTTGGCAGCAGTTCTTC. Protein product: CASSFGWQQFF. Supplemented by reference TRBV5-4 and TRBJ2-1, the full variable domain reads ETGVTQSPTHLIKTRGQQVTLRCSSQSGHNTVSWYQQALGQGPQFIFQYYREEENGRGNFPPRFSGLQFPNYSSELNVNALELDDSALYLCASSFGWQQFFGPGTRLTVL.

The chain uses TRBV27 and TRBJ2-3, with D possibly being TRBD2 (6 bases). Trimming left V 6 bases short and J 4 bases short, with 8 bases between. The CDR3 covers 12 residues. CDR1 and CDR2 (germline): MNHEY, SMNVEV (reference sequence). CDR3: CASRRLADTQYF. For the CDR3, the DNA is TGTGCCAGCAGGAGACTAGCAGATACGCAGTATTTT.

V gene TRBV13 combines with J gene TRBJ1-1, with D perhaps matching TRBD1 (6 bases). The CDR3 sequence is 15 residues long. Trimming stripped 3 bases from V and 4 bases from J, with 15 bases between. In germline, CDR1 is PRHDT, CDR2 FYEKMQ (reference sequence). The CDR3 region has the DNA TGTGCCAGCAGCTTCGGTGCGGGGGCGGGCACTGAAGCTTTCTTT. This sequence encodes CASSFGAGAGTEAFF.

This rearrangement joins TRBV10-3 to TRBJ2-3; D call uncertain. Trimming pared 5 bases from V and 0 bases from J, leaving 3 bases between. The CDR3 is 12 amino acids. The germline V gene encodes CDR1 ENHRY and CDR2 SYGVKD. The chain's CDR3 is CAISPSTDTQYF. The CDR3 DNA reads as TGTGCCATCAGTCCTAGCACAGATACGCAGTATTTT.

This chain connects TRBV9 to TRBJ2-1; 14 bases align to TRBD2. The CDR3 sequence is 16 residues long. Germline CDR1 SGDLS, CDR2 YYNGEE. J lost 10 bases, V lost 3 bases, and 9 bases had no gene match. The CDR3 DNA sequence: TGTGCCAGCAGCGCAGAGGGACTAGCGGGAGTATGGGAGCAGTTCTTC. Protein sequence: CASSAEGLAGVWEQFF.

V is TRBV2 and J is TRBJ2-7; TRBD2 agrees at 8 bases. Trimming removed 7 bases from V and 3 bases from J; junction bases left unmatched: 8. The CDR3 is 14 amino acids. Germline V gene data show CDR1 as SNHLY and CDR2 as FYNNEI. CDR3 loop: CASTGLALRYEQYF. The CDR3 DNA sequence: TGTGCCAGCACCGGACTAGCACTTCGCTACGAGCAGTACTTC.

V is TRBV4-2 and J is TRBJ2-7; TRBD1 matches 7 bases. The CDR3 is 13 amino acids. Germline V gives CDR1 LGHNA, CDR2 YNFKEQ. Germline trimming cut 4 bases from V and 2 bases from J; bases unmatched to any gene: 2. CDR3 in DNA: TGTGCCAGCAGCCCTGACAGGGCCTACGAGCAGTACTTC. It yields the protein CASSPDRAYEQYF.

The chain couples TRBV18 to TRBJ1-3; 9 positions agree with TRBD1. Germline V CDR1 and CDR2: KGHSH, LQKENI. CDR3 length: 17 residues. J gave up 4 bases and V 4 bases, and 11 bases lay outside the gene matches. The CDR3 region has the DNA TGTGCCAGCTCACGCTTATCGGGACAGGGCTCCGGAAACACCATATATTTT. It yields the protein CASSRLSGQGSGNTIYF.

This chain joins TRBV19 and TRBJ2-7, with D possibly TRBD2 on 6 matching bases. The V and J ends lost 3 bases and 7 bases respectively, with 19 bases between them. The CDR3 has 15 residues. Germline-derived CDR1 and CDR2 are LNHDA and SQIVND (reference sequence). Here the CDR3 reads CASSIRLVGSGEQYF. The DNA for the CDR3 is TGTGCCAGTAGTATTCGACTAGTAGGGTCGGGGGAGCAGTACTTC.

The chain recombines TRBV6-2 or TRBV6-3 with TRBJ1-5; D is perhaps TRBD1 (6 bases). The germline V and J ends were trimmed by 6 bases and 0 bases, with 12 bases remaining between them. The length of the CDR3 is 15 residues. Germline V gene data show CDR1 as MNHEY and CDR2 as SVGEGT. The CDR3 bases are TGTGCCAGCAGCCTCGACAGGTATAGCAATCAGCCCCAGCATTTT. Its protein is CASSLDRYSNQPQHF.

The gene calls are TRBV7-9 and TRBJ2-2, with a tentative D call TRBD2 (5 bases). Per the germline V gene, CDR1 is SEHNR and CDR2 is FQNEAQ (reference sequence). The CDR3 runs to 15 residues. Trimming removed 3 bases from V and 4 bases from J, with 12 bases in between. The CDR3 sequence: CASSLARGRTGELFF. The CDR3 DNA sequence: TGTGCCAGCAGCTTGGCACGAGGGCGCACCGGGGAGCTGTTTTTT.

The chain uses TRBV13 and TRBJ2-1; 13 bases are shared with TRBD2. The junction had 2 bases not matched to a gene; V was cut back by 5 bases and J by 4 bases. CDR1 PRHDT and CDR2 FYEKMQ come from the germline V gene (reference sequence). There are 15 residues in the CDR3. The CDR3 region has the DNA TGTGCCAGCAGCCAGACTAGCGGGGGGTACAATGAGCAGTTCTTC. This encodes CASSQTSGGYNEQFF.

The rearrangement joins TRBV5-3 to TRBJ1-2; perhaps TRBD1 as D (6 bases). TRBV5-3 is an ORF, with its function uncertain. The CDR3 runs 13 residues. V lost 6 bases, J lost 8 bases, and 17 bases lay in between. The CDR3 region has the DNA TGTGCCAGAACCCCAGGCGGGGGCGGAGGCTACACCTTC. It encodes CARTPGGGGGYTF.

This clone was observed a handful of times. V and J are TRBV5-4 and TRBJ1-5; D uncertain. With 2 bases removed from V and 6 bases from J, the gap between germline ends came to 12 bases. Germline V CDR1 and CDR2: SGHNT, YYREEE (reference sequence). This CDR3 contains 14 residues. CDR3 in DNA: TGTGCCAGCAGCTTAATGGGTCCAGGTCAGCCCCAGCATTTT. Its translation: CASSLMGPGQPQHF.

This sequence joins TRBV27 and TRBJ1-6, with a tentative D call TRBD1 (6 bases). The V end was cut by 6 bases, the J end by 7 bases, with 22 bases between. CDR1 MNHEY and CDR2 SMNVEV come from the germline V gene (reference sequence). The CDR3 runs to 17 residues. The CDR3 DNA reads TGTGCCAGCAGGGCCCATTGGGGGGGCGGAGGAAATTCACCCCTCCACTTT. This sequence encodes CASRAHWGGGGNSPLHF.

V gene TRBV3-1 (or the pseudogene TRBV3-2) combines with J gene TRBJ1-3, with 9 bases that match TRBD1. The germline V gene encodes CDR1 LGHDT and CDR2 YNNKEL (reference sequence). The CDR3 is 15 residues long. With 0 bases clipped from V and 7 bases from J, the junction kept 4 bases outside the gene matches. CDR3 coding DNA: TGTGCCAGCAGCCAAGAGGGACAGGGAGTGAACACCATATATTTT. Its protein is CASSQEGQGVNTIYF.

This rearrangement joins TRBV5-1 to TRBJ2-7; tentative D call: TRBD1 (5 bases). CDR3 length: 12 amino acids. From germline, CDR1 is SGHRS and CDR2 YFSETQ. Trimming removed 3 bases from V and 7 bases from J, with 11 bases in between. CDR3 loop: CASSSPTAEQYF. In DNA form, the CDR3 reads TGCGCCAGCAGCTCCCCGACAGCTGAGCAGTACTTC.

V gene TRBV6-2 or TRBV6-3 combines with J gene TRBJ2-7, with 7 bases aligning to TRBD1. With V trimmed by 5 bases and J by 5 bases, 6 bases remained unmatched. The CDR3 extends over 13 amino acids. Germline assignment: CDR1 MNHEY and CDR2 SVGEGT. The CDR3 here is CASSDRVMDEQYF. CDR3 DNA: TGTGCCAGCAGTGACAGGGTTATGGACGAGCAGTACTTC.